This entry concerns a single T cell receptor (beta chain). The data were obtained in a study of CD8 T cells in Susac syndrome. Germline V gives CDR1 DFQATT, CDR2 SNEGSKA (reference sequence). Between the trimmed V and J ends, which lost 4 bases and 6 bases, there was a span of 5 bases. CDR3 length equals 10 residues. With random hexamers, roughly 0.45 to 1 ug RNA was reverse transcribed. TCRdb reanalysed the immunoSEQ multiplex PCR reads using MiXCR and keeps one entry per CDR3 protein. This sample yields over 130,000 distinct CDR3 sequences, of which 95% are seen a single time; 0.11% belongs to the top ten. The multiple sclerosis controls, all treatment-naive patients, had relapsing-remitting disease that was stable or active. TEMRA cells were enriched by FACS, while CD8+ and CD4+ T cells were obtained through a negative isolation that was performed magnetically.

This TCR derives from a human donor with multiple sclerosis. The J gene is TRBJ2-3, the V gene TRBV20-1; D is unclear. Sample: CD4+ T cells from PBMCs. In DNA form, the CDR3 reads TGCAGTGCTATAAAGGATACGCAGTATTTT. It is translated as CSAIKDTQYF.